This T cell receptor (beta chain) originates from a study of breast tumors, draining lymph nodes, adjacent tissues. This clonotype appeared many times. Breast cancer patients provided tissue from their axillary draining lymph nodes. TCRdb re-derived calls from the multiplex PCR reads in MiXCR, one entry per CDR3 protein. The data contain some 170,000 distinct CDR3 sequences, around 33% of them seen just once; the ten biggest clones take up about 3.8%. Input material: axillary lymph node tissue. The TCR comes from a female donor with breast cancer. Some clones in this sample may be carry-over from other donors' samples.

CDR3 coding DNA: TGTGCCAGCAGCCCGGGGACGGAAGAGCAGTACTTC. This codes for CASSPGTEEQYF. This chain connects TRBV7-9 to TRBJ2-7; either TRBD1 or TRBD2 may fit D (5 bases each). V was shortened by 5 bases and J by 7 bases, with 12 bases between the two germline ends. Germline values: CDR1 SEHNR, CDR2 FQNEAQ (reference sequence). The CDR3 length is 12 residues.